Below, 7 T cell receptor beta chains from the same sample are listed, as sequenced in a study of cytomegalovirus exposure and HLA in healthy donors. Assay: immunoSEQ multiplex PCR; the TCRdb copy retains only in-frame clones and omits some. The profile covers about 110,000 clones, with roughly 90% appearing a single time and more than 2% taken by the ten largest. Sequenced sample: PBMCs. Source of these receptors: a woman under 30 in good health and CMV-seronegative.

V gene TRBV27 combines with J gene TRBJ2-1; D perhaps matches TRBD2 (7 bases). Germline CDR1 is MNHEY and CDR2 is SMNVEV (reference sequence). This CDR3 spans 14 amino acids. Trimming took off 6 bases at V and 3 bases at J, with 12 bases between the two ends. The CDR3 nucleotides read TGTGCCAGCAGCCCGGGGGGCGGCTACAATGAGCAGTTCTTC. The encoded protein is CASSPGGGYNEQFF.

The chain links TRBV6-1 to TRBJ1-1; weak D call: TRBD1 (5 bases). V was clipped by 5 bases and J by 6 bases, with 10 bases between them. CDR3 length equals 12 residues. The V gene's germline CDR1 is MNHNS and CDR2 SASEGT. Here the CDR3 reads CASSLGGSEAFF. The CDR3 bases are TGTGCCAGCAGTCTTGGGGGGTCTGAAGCTTTCTTT.

The DNA of the CDR3 is TGCGCCAGCAGTGAGACAGTGCTAATGACGGTGCAGTTCTTC. The encoded protein is CASSETVLMTVQFF. The rearrangement joins TRBV10-2 to TRBJ2-1; the D is unclear. The V gene's germline CDR1 is WSHSY and CDR2 SAAADI. V lost 2 bases and J 12 bases, leaving 17 bases between the germline ends. The CDR3 contains 14 residues.

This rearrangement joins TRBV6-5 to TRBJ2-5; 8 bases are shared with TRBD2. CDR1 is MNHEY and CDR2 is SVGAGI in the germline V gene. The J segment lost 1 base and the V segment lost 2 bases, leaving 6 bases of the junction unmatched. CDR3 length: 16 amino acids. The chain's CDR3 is CASSYGGRGGQETQYF. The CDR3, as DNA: TGTGCCAGCAGTTACGGTGGTCGGGGGGGCCAAGAGACCCAGTACTTC.

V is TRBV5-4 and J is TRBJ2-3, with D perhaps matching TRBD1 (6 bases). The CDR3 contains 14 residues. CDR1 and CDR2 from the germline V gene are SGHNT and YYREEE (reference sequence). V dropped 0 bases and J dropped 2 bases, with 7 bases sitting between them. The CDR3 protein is CASSLGQDTDTQYF. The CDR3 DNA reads TGTGCCAGCAGCTTGGGACAGGACACAGATACGCAGTATTTT.

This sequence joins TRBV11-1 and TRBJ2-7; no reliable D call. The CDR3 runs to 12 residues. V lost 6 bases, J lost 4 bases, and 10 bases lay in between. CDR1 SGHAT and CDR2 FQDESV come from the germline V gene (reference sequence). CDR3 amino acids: CASSSSHYEQYF. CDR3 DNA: TGTGCCAGCAGTTCCAGTCATTACGAGCAGTACTTC.

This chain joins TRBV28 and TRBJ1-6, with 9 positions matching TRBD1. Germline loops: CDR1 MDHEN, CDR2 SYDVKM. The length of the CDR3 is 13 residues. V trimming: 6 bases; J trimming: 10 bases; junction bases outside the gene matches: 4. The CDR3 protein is CASRGQGKSPLHF. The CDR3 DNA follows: TGTGCCAGCAGGGGACAGGGTAAATCACCCCTCCACTTT.